These 32 T cell receptor beta chains came from one sample sequenced in a study of T cells in Graves' hyperthyroidism and ophthalmopathy (dated by TCRdb to 2018 to 2020). Library preparation used multiplex PCR. Sequenced on an Illumina HiSeq 2000. The TCR beta CDR3 regions were amplified from the RNA transcripts. The first round of RT-PCR for the TCR CDR3 was performed with the HTBI primer set and the Qiagen OneStep RT-PCR kit. Starting from the raw public reads, TCRdb applied fastp trimming at Q25, assembled clones with MiXCR and retained in-frame beta chains. Entries are consolidated by CDR3 protein sequence, retaining the most common genes and DNA. Counted in this sample were 250,000 to 350,000 distinct CDR3 sequences; over 20% of them appeared once. About 60% of the sample is in the top ten clones. The sequencing sample was made of blood. These receptors were collected from a man aged 30 to 39 with Graves' ophthalmopathy.

The sample holds a few counts of this clonotype. This rearrangement joins TRBV19 to TRBJ2-1; 7 bases agree with TRBD2. V shed 4 bases, J shed 9 bases, and the junction held 3 bases outside the gene matches. The germline gives CDR1 LNHDA, CDR2 SQIVND (reference sequence). The CDR3 has 12 amino acids. CDR3 in DNA: TGTGCCAGTAGTAGGAGGACTAGTGAGCAGTTCTTC. Its translation: CASSRRTSEQFF. Full variable domain (remainder filled in from reference TRBV19 and TRBJ2-1): DGGITQSPKYLFRKEGQNVTLSCEQNLNHDAMYWYRQDPGQGLRLIYYSQIVNDFQKGDIAEGYSVSREKKESFPLTVTSAQKNPTAFYLCASSRRTSEQFFGPGTRLTVL.

This rearrangement joins TRBV12-3 or TRBV12-4 to TRBJ2-1, with 7 bases matching TRBD1. The CDR3 sequence is 15 residues long. J was trimmed by 5 bases and V by 1 base; bases with no gene match: 5. The CDR3 region is CASSLGTGRNNEQFF. The CDR3, as DNA: TGTGCCAGCAGTTTAGGGACAGGACGGAACAATGAGCAGTTCTTC.

This clonotype was seen at least ten times. The chain employs TRBV2 and TRBJ2-7; TRBD1 is a possible D gene (7 bases). The germline gives CDR1 SNHLY, CDR2 FYNNEI. The CDR3 covers 16 residues. Trimming stripped 5 bases from V and 2 bases from J, with 19 bases between. The CDR3 reads CASSKVGGTATYEQYF. In DNA, the CDR3 is TGTGCCAGCAGTAAGGTGGGCGGGACAGCAACCTACGAGCAGTACTTC.

This clonotype was recorded at least ten times. J is TRBJ2-1 and V is TRBV5-1; TRBD2 agrees at 7 bases. In germline, CDR1 is SGHRS, CDR2 YFSETQ. The CDR3 consists of 14 residues. Trimming at V came to 0 bases and at J to 6 bases, leaving 3 bases not matched to a gene. Here the CDR3 DNA reads TGCGCCAGCAGCTTGGGGCTAGCGGCCAATGAGCAGTTCTTC. It yields the protein CASSLGLAANEQFF.

The chain carries TRBV18 and TRBJ2-1; TRBD1 might be the D (5 bases). The V gene lost 3 bases and the J gene lost 5 bases, with 11 bases spanning the gap. The CDR3 is 14 residues long. CDR1 is KGHSH, CDR2 LQKENI, per germline. For the CDR3, the DNA is TGTGCCAGCTCACCTTACCAACAGGACAATGAGCAGTTCTTC. This sequence encodes CASSPYQQDNEQFF. Complete variable domain (other parts from reference TRBV18 and TRBJ2-1): NAGVMQNPRHLVRRRGQEARLRCSPMKGHSHVYWYRQLPEEGLKFMVYLQKENIIDESGMPKERFSAEFPKEGPSILRIQQVVRGDSAAYFCASSPYQQDNEQFFGPGTRLTVL.

This clonotype was seen ten or more times. CDR3 loop: CSASTPRGQDYGYTF. The CDR3 DNA sequence: TGCAGTGCTAGCACCCCCAGGGGGCAAGACTATGGCTACACCTTC. The V and J genes are TRBV20-1 and TRBJ1-2; 8 bases match TRBD1. Germline CDR1 DFQATT, CDR2 SNEGSKA (reference sequence). V shed 3 bases and J 3 bases; nucleotides not matched to a gene: 9. The CDR3 is 15 residues long.

This clonotype was observed a few times. The chain employs TRBV5-8 and TRBJ2-1; D gene uncertain. Trimming left V 0 bases short and J 10 bases short, with 11 bases between. The V gene's germline CDR1 is SGHTS and CDR2 YDEGEE. The CDR3 totals 13 residues. The CDR3 DNA follows: TGTGCCAGCAGCTTGGATCCTTTCGGGGAGCAGTTCTTC. This encodes CASSLDPFGEQFF.

The V and J genes are TRBV12-5 and TRBJ2-1; TRBD2 aligns across 9 bases. The CDR3 is 17 residues long. Germline values: CDR1 LGHNT, CDR2 FRNRAP. V was clipped by 10 bases and J by 7 bases; unmatched bases: 20. The CDR3 nucleotides are TGTGCTAATGGACCGGGGGGTGTGGTAGCGGGAGTTAATGAGCAGTTCTTC. Translated: CANGPGGVVAGVNEQFF.

The chain is built from TRBV5-1 and TRBJ1-5; 7 bases are shared with TRBD1. CDR3 length: 15 amino acids. CDR1 and CDR2 from the germline V gene are SGHRS and YFSETQ. Trimming at V came to 4 bases and at J to 5 bases, leaving 9 bases not matched to a gene. The CDR3 sequence is CASSLTGLRDQPQHF. The CDR3 nucleotides read TGCGCCAGCAGCCTGACAGGGTTACGAGATCAGCCCCAGCATTTT.

The rearrangement uses TRBV2 and TRBJ2-5, with D maybe TRBD2 (5 bases). Trimming left V 4 bases short and J 3 bases short, with 9 bases between. Germline V gene sequence: CDR1 SNHLY, CDR2 FYNNEI. CDR3 length: 13 amino acids. The chain's CDR3 is CASSGTGEETQYF. In nucleotides, the CDR3 is TGTGCCAGCAGTGGGACTGGGGAAGAGACCCAGTACTTC.

This clonotype was detected ten times or more. The J gene is TRBJ1-1, the V gene TRBV6-1, with D possibly matching TRBD1 (5 bases). The CDR3 contains 14 residues. Germline values: CDR1 MNHNS, CDR2 SASEGT. Trimming stripped 7 bases from V and 3 bases from J, with 15 bases between. The CDR3 is CASTLSGIYTEAFF. CDR3 in DNA: TGTGCCAGCACCCTGTCAGGGATTTACACTGAAGCTTTCTTT.

This clonotype was counted ten times or more. The chain is built from TRBV6-1 and TRBJ1-1; D remains unclear. Germline loops: CDR1 MNHNS, CDR2 SASEGT. The CDR3 covers 13 residues. Trimming removed 7 bases at V and 0 bases at J, with 9 bases between. The CDR3 nucleotides are TGTGCCAGCATCTTAACCTTGAACACTGAAGCTTTCTTT. Encoded protein: CASILTLNTEAFF.

This chain uses TRBV11-2 with TRBJ2-7, with 8 bases matching TRBD2. Germline trimming cut 6 bases from V and 1 base from J; bases unmatched to any gene: 11. The length of the CDR3 is 16 residues. Germline V gene sequence: CDR1 SGHAT, CDR2 FQNNGV. CDR3 in DNA: TGTGCCAGCAGTTTATCCCCTAGCGGGTTGTCCTACGAGCAGTACTTC. Its translation: CASSLSPSGLSYEQYF.

This clonotype was detected many times. The chain is built from TRBV5-1 and TRBJ2-7, with 9 bases aligning to TRBD2. In germline, CDR1 is SGHRS, CDR2 YFSETQ. V dropped 4 bases and J dropped 6; count of bases not matched to a gene: 11. CDR3 length: 15 residues. The CDR3 protein is CASSASSGSSGEQYF. The CDR3 DNA follows: TGCGCCAGCAGCGCAAGTAGCGGGAGTTCGGGCGAGCAGTACTTC. Looking up the rest from reference TRBV5-1 and TRBJ2-7 gives the full variable domain: KAGVTQTPRYLIKTRGQQVTLSCSPISGHRSVSWYQQTPGQGLQFLFEYFSETQRNKGNFPGRFSGRQFSNSRSEMNVSTLELGDSALYLCASSASSGSSGEQYFGPGTRLTVT.

This clonotype appeared a few times. V gene TRBV20-1 combines with J gene TRBJ2-5, with D possibly matching TRBD1 (5 bases). Germline loops: CDR1 DFQATT, CDR2 SNEGSKA (reference sequence). Trimming took off 1 base at V and 3 bases at J, with 12 bases between the two ends. The CDR3 extends over 14 amino acids. The DNA for the CDR3 is TGCAGTGCTAGAGTAGGGGCCGGCGAAGAGACCCAGTACTTC. This sequence encodes CSARVGAGEETQYF.

The table lists this clonotype with many counts. The CDR3 sequence is CASSPPRRGLPEAFF. The CDR3 region has the DNA TGTGCCAGCAGCCCCCCCCGGCGGGGTTTGCCTGAAGCTTTCTTT. The chain recombines TRBV11-3 with TRBJ1-1, with D unresolved. The V gene's germline CDR1 is SGHNT and CDR2 YENEEA. V lost 5 bases to trimming and J lost 6 bases, with 19 bases between them. The CDR3 totals 15 residues.

The chain couples TRBV27 to TRBJ2-2; D not certain. With 3 bases removed from V and 5 bases from J, the gap between germline ends came to 7 bases. There are 13 residues in the CDR3. CDR1 and CDR2 (germline): MNHEY, SMNVEV (reference sequence). The chain's CDR3 is CASSFIGTGELFF. In nucleotides, the CDR3 is TGTGCCAGCAGTTTTATAGGGACCGGGGAGCTGTTTTTT.

This clonotype has a count of ten or more. This chain joins TRBV11-2 and TRBJ1-6; 11 bases agree with TRBD1. Germline CDR1 reads SGHAT; CDR2 reads FQNNGV. There are 15 residues in the CDR3. V was pared by 5 bases and J by 8 bases, with 5 bases of the junction left unmatched. CDR3 DNA sequence: TGTGCCAGCAGCGGACAGGGGGCGCGTTATTCACCCCTCCACTTT. This gives the protein CASSGQGARYSPLHF.

V is TRBV6-5 and J is TRBJ1-2; D is uncertain. With 2 bases removed from V and 7 bases from J, the gap between germline ends came to 11 bases. This CDR3 has 13 residues. Germline V lookup: CDR1 MNHEY, CDR2 SVGAGI. Written as DNA, the CDR3 is TGTGCCAGCAGTTACGGAAGTTTGGGTGGCTACACCTTC. Encoded protein: CASSYGSLGGYTF.

This clonotype has at least ten counts. The chain carries TRBV4-1 and TRBJ2-3; D is undetermined. Germline CDR1 and CDR2: MGHRA and YSYEKL. With 3 bases removed from V and 3 bases from J, the gap between germline ends came to 10 bases. The CDR3 runs to 14 residues. CDR3 DNA: TGCGCCAGCAGCCAGAGCTGGGGTACAGATACGCAGTATTTT. Its protein product is CASSQSWGTDTQYF.

This sequence joins TRBV9 and TRBJ2-1; TRBD2 agrees at 11 bases. The CDR3 is made up of 15 amino acids. Germline V gene data show CDR1 as SGDLS and CDR2 as YYNGEE. V was pared by 4 bases and J by 8 bases, with 8 bases of the junction left unmatched. CDR3 amino acids: CASSRTSGSIYEQFF. The CDR3 bases are TGTGCCAGCAGCCGAACTAGCGGGAGTATCTATGAGCAGTTCTTC.

The sample holds many counts of this clonotype. The CDR3 nucleotides are TGTGCCAGCTCACCAAATTCGAGGGAGCGGCAGTTCTTC. Its translation: CASSPNSRERQFF. The V and J genes are TRBV18 and TRBJ2-1, with D possibly matching TRBD2 (5 bases). The CDR3 is 13 amino acids. CDR1 is KGHSH, CDR2 LQKENI, per germline. V was trimmed by 2 bases and J by 12 bases, leaving 14 bases between them.

This clonotype was counted a few times. The rearrangement uses TRBV2 and TRBJ1-5; TRBD1 matches at 7 bases. V dropped 5 bases and J dropped 0; count of bases not matched to a gene: 4. This CDR3 is built from 15 residues. From germline, CDR1 is SNHLY and CDR2 FYNNEI. In nucleotides, the CDR3 is TGTGCCAGCAGTTTGGGACAGACTAGCAATCAGCCCCAGCATTTT. Translated: CASSLGQTSNQPQHF.

In this sample, this clonotype turned up a few times. The rearrangement joins TRBV11-3 to TRBJ1-1; D is uncertain. Germline V lookup: CDR1 SGHNT, CDR2 YENEEA. Between the trimmed V and J ends, which lost 5 bases and 8 bases, there was a span of 15 bases. The CDR3 sequence is 13 residues long. The CDR3 DNA follows: TGTGCCAGCAGCCACCCTTCGGGTGGAGAAGCTTTCTTT. Protein product: CASSHPSGGEAFF.

The chain employs TRBV20-1 and TRBJ2-2; TRBD2 agrees at 14 bases. The V segment lost 2 bases and the J segment 6 bases; nucleotides outside the gene matches: 8. The CDR3 covers 17 residues. Germline CDR1 DFQATT, CDR2 SNEGSKA (reference sequence). The CDR3 DNA is TGCAGTGCTAGACCCCGGGGACTAGCGGGAGTAGCCGGGGAGCTGTTTTTT. Its protein product is CSARPRGLAGVAGELFF.

This clonotype was picked up a small number of times. In nucleotides, the CDR3 is TGTGCCAGTAGTAGGGCTAGTGTTCCCGGGGAGCTGTTTTTT. This encodes CASSRASVPGELFF. The V call is TRBV19, the J call TRBJ2-2; D remains unclear. CDR3 size: 14 residues. Germline-derived CDR1 and CDR2 are LNHDA and SQIVND (reference sequence). The ends were cut back, 4 bases at V and 6 bases at J, with 12 bases in the middle.

The chain couples TRBV2 to TRBJ1-4; 8 bases are a match to TRBD1. Germline-derived CDR1 and CDR2 are SNHLY and FYNNEI. There are 13 residues in the CDR3. V lost 10 bases, J lost 7 bases, and 8 bases stayed unmatched. CDR3 amino acids: CATRGQEAEKLFF. The CDR3 bases are TGTGCCACCAGGGGACAGGAGGCTGAAAAACTGTTTTTT.

The V and J genes are TRBV10-2 and TRBJ2-2; possibly TRBD2 for D (6 bases). Trimming removed 6 bases from V and 5 bases from J, with 19 bases in between. The CDR3 loop spans 16 amino acids. Germline values: CDR1 WSHSY, CDR2 SAAADI. CDR3 region: CASSPVLARSTGELFF. CDR3 coding DNA: TGCGCCAGCAGCCCCGTACTAGCCCGAAGTACCGGGGAGCTGTTTTTT.

This clonotype has only a few counts. V is TRBV20-1 and J is TRBJ1-5; 8 bases map to TRBD1. The CDR3 runs to 13 residues. V was pared by 5 bases and J by 6 bases, with 6 bases of the junction left unmatched. In germline, CDR1 is DFQATT, CDR2 SNEGSKA (reference sequence). CDR3 loop: CSALGQGSQPQHF. The CDR3, as DNA: TGCAGTGCTCTAGGACAGGGAAGTCAGCCCCAGCATTTT.

V gene TRBV7-4 combines with J gene TRBJ1-5; D gene ambiguous. This CDR3 has 14 residues. In germline, CDR1 is SGHVT, CDR2 SQSDAQ. Trimming removed 1 base from V and 4 bases from J, with 8 bases in between. CDR3 bases: TGTGCCAGCAGCTTAGTAGTGGATAATCAGCCCCAGCATTTT. This encodes CASSLVVDNQPQHF.

This rearrangement joins TRBV7-9 to TRBJ2-1, with no clear D. The V gene lost 6 bases and the J gene lost 0 bases, with 15 bases spanning the gap. Germline values: CDR1 SEHNR, CDR2 FQNEAQ (reference sequence). CDR3 length: 16 amino acids. As DNA, the CDR3 is TGTGCCAGCAGGCCCACAAATGAGAGCTCCTACAATGAGCAGTTCTTC. Translating it yields CASRPTNESSYNEQFF.

V and J are TRBV12-3 or TRBV12-4 and TRBJ2-3; 7 positions match TRBD2. V gave up 5 bases and J gave up 5 bases; unmatched junction bases: 7. The CDR3 has 14 amino acids. CDR3: CASSSAGVGDTQYF. The CDR3 DNA follows: TGTGCCAGCAGTAGTGCGGGAGTGGGAGATACGCAGTATTTT.